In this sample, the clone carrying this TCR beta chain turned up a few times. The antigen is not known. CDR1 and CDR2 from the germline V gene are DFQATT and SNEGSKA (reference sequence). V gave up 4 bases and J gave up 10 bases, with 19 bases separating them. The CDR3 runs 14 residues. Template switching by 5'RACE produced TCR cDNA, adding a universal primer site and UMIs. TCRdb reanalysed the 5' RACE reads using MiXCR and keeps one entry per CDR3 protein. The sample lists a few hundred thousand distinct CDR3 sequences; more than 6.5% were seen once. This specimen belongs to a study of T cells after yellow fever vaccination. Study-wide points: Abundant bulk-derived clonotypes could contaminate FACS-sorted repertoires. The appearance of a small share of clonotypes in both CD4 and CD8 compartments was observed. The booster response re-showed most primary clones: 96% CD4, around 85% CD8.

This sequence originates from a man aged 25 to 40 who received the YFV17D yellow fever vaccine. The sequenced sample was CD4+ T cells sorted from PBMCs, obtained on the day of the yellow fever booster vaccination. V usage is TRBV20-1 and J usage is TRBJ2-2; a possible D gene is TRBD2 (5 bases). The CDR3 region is CSAKREGPRSELFF. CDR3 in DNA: TGCAGTGCTAAACGCGAGGGCCCTCGCTCGGAGCTGTTTTTT.